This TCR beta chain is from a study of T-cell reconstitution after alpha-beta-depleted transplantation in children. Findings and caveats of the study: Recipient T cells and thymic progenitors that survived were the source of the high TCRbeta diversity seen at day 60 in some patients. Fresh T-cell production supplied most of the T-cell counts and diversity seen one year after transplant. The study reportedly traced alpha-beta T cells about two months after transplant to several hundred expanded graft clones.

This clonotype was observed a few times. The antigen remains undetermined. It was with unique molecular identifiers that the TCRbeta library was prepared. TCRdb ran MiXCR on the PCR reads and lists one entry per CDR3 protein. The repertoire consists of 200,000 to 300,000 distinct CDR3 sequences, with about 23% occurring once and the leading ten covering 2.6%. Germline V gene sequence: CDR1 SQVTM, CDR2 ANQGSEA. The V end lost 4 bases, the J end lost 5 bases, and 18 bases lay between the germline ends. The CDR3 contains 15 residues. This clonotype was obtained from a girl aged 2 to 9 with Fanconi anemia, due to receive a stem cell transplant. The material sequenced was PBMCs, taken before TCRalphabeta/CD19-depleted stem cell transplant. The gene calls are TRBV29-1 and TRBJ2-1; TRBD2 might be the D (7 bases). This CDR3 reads CSVARGAIPDNEQFF. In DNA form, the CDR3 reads TGCAGCGTTGCTCGGGGGGCCATCCCAGACAATGAGCAGTTCTTC.